Listed here are 5 T cell receptor beta chains from one sample, sequenced in a study of human thymus T cells. Here immunoSEQ multiplex PCR was the method, and the copy in TCRdb shows in-frame clones only, minus some. The data hold tens of thousands of clones, with roughly 96% observed a single time. The thymus was resected at corrective cardiac surgery. The sequencing input was thymus tissue. The source of these receptors is a girl in the first two years of life with a congenital heart defect but otherwise immunologically healthy.

The chain has TRBV11-2 and TRBJ2-1; the match to TRBD2 covers 9 bases. The CDR3 consists of 15 residues. The junction had 7 bases not matched to a gene; V was cut back by 2 bases and J by 8 bases. In germline, CDR1 is SGHAT, CDR2 FQNNGV. CDR3 amino acids: CASSLNRTSDYEQFF. DNA for the CDR3: TGTGCCAGCAGCTTAAATAGGACTAGCGATTATGAGCAGTTCTTC.

The rearrangement uses TRBV27 and TRBJ1-1; weak D call: TRBD1 (5 bases). The CDR3 length is 18 residues. CDR1 and CDR2 from the germline V gene are MNHEY and SMNVEV (reference sequence). The V gene lost 6 bases and the J gene lost 1 base, with 24 bases spanning the gap. The CDR3 nucleotides read TGTGCCAGCAGCCGCACTGTTCCCAGGGTGGGAGCGAACACTGAAGCTTTCTTT. Its translation is CASSRTVPRVGANTEAFF.

V and J are TRBV9 and TRBJ1-1, with D perhaps matching TRBD1 (6 bases). The CDR3 spans 16 residues. Germline-derived CDR1 and CDR2 are SGDLS and YYNGEE. Trimming stripped 0 bases from V and 3 bases from J, with 15 bases between. The CDR3 nucleotides read TGTGCCAGCAGCGTAGAAGAGGGGGGTGGTCACACTGAAGCTTTCTTT. Encoded protein: CASSVEEGGGHTEAFF. Variable domain in full (rest from reference TRBV9 and TRBJ1-1): DSGVTQTPKHLITATGQRVTLRCSPRSGDLSVYWYQQSLDQGLQFLIQYYNGEERAKGNILERFSAQQFPDLHSELNLSSLELGDSALYFCASSVEEGGGHTEAFFGQGTRLTVV.

The chain employs TRBV5-8 and TRBJ2-5; D not resolved. Looked up from germline, CDR1 is SGHTS and CDR2 is YDEGEE. V lost 2 bases and J 2 bases, leaving 10 bases between the germline ends. The CDR3 contains 14 residues. DNA of the CDR3: TGTGCCAGCAGCTTCCAAGGCTTACAAGAGACCCAGTACTTC. Its protein product is CASSFQGLQETQYF.

The CDR3 is CASSPVDRGYGYTF. DNA for the CDR3: TGTGCCAGCTCACCAGTGGACAGAGGCTATGGCTACACCTTC. The chain uses TRBV18 and TRBJ1-2, with D perhaps TRBD1 (6 bases). The CDR3 has 14 residues. Germline V lookup: CDR1 KGHSH, CDR2 LQKENI. V dropped 2 bases and J dropped 4 bases, with 11 bases sitting between them.